One and the same sample provided the 15 T cell receptor beta chains below, sequenced in a study of regulatory T cells in long-lasting Graves disease. Described time point: newly diagnosed GD, antithyroid drugs for less than 3 months. Generation of the TCR library employed RNA extracted from PBMCs. With iRepertoire HTBI primers and Arm-PCR of CDR3 regions, TCR beta libraries were built. MiXCR, applied by TCRdb to the multiplex PCR reads, yields one record per CDR3 protein. Of around 500,000 distinct CDR3 sequences in the sample, 15% to 20% are singletons; the top ten hold about 25%. This sample also appeared in a second study, on T cells in Graves' hyperthyroidism and ophthalmopathy.

This sample comprised peripheral blood mononuclear cells (PBMCs), obtained at new diagnosis, from a patient treated with antithyroid drugs. The origin of the receptors is a woman in her forties or fifties with Graves disease.

This chain uses TRBV19 with TRBJ2-7, with D perhaps given as TRBD1 or TRBD2 (5 bases each). Trimming shortened V by 7 bases and J by 2 bases, and 12 bases separated the two germline ends. The CDR3 runs to 13 residues. Germline V lookup: CDR1 LNHDA, CDR2 SQIVND (reference sequence). CDR3 nucleotides: TGTGCCAGTAATGAGGGGCCTACCTACGAGCAGTACTTC. Protein sequence: CASNEGPTYEQYF.

This clonotype was counted a few times. The J gene is TRBJ1-1, the V gene TRBV5-1; possible D gene TRBD1, 5 bases. CDR3 size: 15 residues. Germline V gene lookup returns CDR1 SGHRS and CDR2 YFSETQ. With 0 bases removed from V and 5 bases from J, the gap between germline ends came to 14 bases. The CDR3 DNA follows: TGCGCCAGCAGCTTGGGACAGCTTGATAGGACTGAAGCTTTCTTT. It encodes CASSLGQLDRTEAFF.

This chain joins TRBV18 and TRBJ2-1; no reliable D call. CDR3 size: 13 residues. V lost 5 bases to trimming and J lost 3 bases, with 8 bases between them. Germline V lookup: CDR1 KGHSH, CDR2 LQKENI. CDR3 loop: CASSVIVYNEQFF. CDR3 sequence (DNA): TGTGCCAGCTCAGTGATAGTCTACAATGAGCAGTTCTTC.

This clonotype was picked up a small number of times. The J gene is TRBJ2-3, the V gene TRBV28; 7 nucleotides line up with TRBD1. Trimming at V came to 3 bases and at J to 1 base, leaving 7 bases not matched to a gene. The V gene's germline CDR1 is MDHEN and CDR2 SYDVKM. The CDR3 totals 16 residues. DNA of the CDR3: TGTGCCAGCAGTTTGGGCCGGGACAGCGGCACAGATACGCAGTATTTT. This encodes CASSLGRDSGTDTQYF.

The table lists this clonotype with a few counts. V gene TRBV6-1 combines with J gene TRBJ1-6, with 7 bases matching TRBD1. The CDR3 is 15 amino acids. CDR1 is MNHNS and CDR2 is SASEGT in the germline V gene. V dropped 6 bases and J dropped 9; count of bases not matched to a gene: 11. The CDR3 spells CASRLPTGTGSPLHF. The CDR3, as DNA: TGTGCCAGCAGGCTCCCGACAGGGACGGGTTCACCCCTCCACTTT.

V is TRBV5-1 and J is TRBJ2-2, with 9 bases identical to TRBD1. This CDR3 region has 16 residues. From germline, CDR1 is SGHRS and CDR2 YFSETQ. The ends lost 5 bases at V and 5 bases at J; junction bases unmatched: 10. CDR3 sequence reads: CASRAGQGRDTGELFF. CDR3 DNA: TGCGCCAGCAGGGCTGGACAGGGGAGAGATACCGGGGAGCTGTTTTTT.

Many counts were recorded for this clonotype. The chain combines TRBV27 with TRBJ1-3; the match to TRBD1 covers 8 bases. Germline-derived CDR1 and CDR2 are MNHEY and SMNVEV (reference sequence). J gave up 0 bases and V 5 bases, and 3 bases lay outside the gene matches. The CDR3 loop spans 15 amino acids. The CDR3 sequence: CASSRTGSSGNTIYF. The CDR3 nucleotides read TGTGCCAGCAGTCGGACAGGGAGCTCTGGAAACACCATATATTTT.

The table lists this clonotype with a few counts. The V gene is TRBV28, the J gene TRBJ1-4; D may be TRBD1 (5 bases). The germline V and J ends were trimmed by 6 bases and 1 base, with 12 bases remaining between them. The germline gives CDR1 MDHEN, CDR2 SYDVKM. The CDR3 spans 15 residues. The CDR3 coding sequence is TGTGCCAGCAGCCCCCCAGGGAGAACTAATGAAAAACTGTTTTTT. Its protein is CASSPPGRTNEKLFF.

This chain uses TRBV30 with TRBJ1-5; D call uncertain. Germline V gene lookup returns CDR1 GTSNPN and CDR2 SVGIG (reference sequence). V was cut by 0 bases and J by 2 bases, with 14 bases left in between. The CDR3 spans 16 residues. The CDR3 here is CAWSVSFLRGNQPQHF. DNA of the CDR3: TGTGCCTGGAGTGTAAGTTTTTTGAGGGGCAATCAGCCCCAGCATTTT.

This clonotype came up many times. In nucleotides, the CDR3 is TGTGCCAGCAGTAAATCCTACGAGCAGTACTTC. Its protein product is CASSKSYEQYF. The rearrangement uses TRBV2 and TRBJ2-7; D gene unclear. Germline CDR1 is SNHLY and CDR2 is FYNNEI. Trimming removed 5 bases from V and 1 base from J, with 3 bases in between. The CDR3 covers 11 residues. Looking up the rest from reference TRBV2 and TRBJ2-7 gives the full variable domain: EPEVTQTPSHQVTQMGQEVILRCVPISNHLYFYWYRQILGQKVEFLVSFYNNEISEKSEIFDDQFSVERPDGSNFTLKIRSTKLEDSAMYFCASSKSYEQYFGPGTRLTVT.

Remarks on this clonotype: It may be a read error: a sequence one base away is much more abundant. This chain links TRBV11-2 with TRBJ2-1; TRBD2 might be the D (7 bases). CDR1 is SGHAT and CDR2 is FQNNGV in the germline V gene. V lost 1 base, J lost 10 bases, and 14 bases lay in between. The CDR3 spans 14 residues. For the CDR3, the DNA is TGTGCCAGCAGCTTAGGGGGGGGGCCTTCCGAGCAGTTCTTC. Encoded protein: CASSLGGGPSEQFF.

As concerns this clonotype: This sequence may be a read error, since a much larger clone differs from it by one base. The chain combines TRBV7-6 with TRBJ2-5, with D unresolved. Trimming left V 1 base short and J 11 bases short, with 14 bases between. The germline CDR1 and CDR2 sequences are SGHVS and FNYEAQ. CDR3 length: 13 residues. CDR3: CASSLDEAVQQYF. The CDR3 DNA is TGTGCCAGCAGCTTAGATGAGGCGGTTCAGCAGTACTTC. Supplemented by reference TRBV7-6 and TRBJ2-5, the full variable domain reads GAGVSQSPRYKVTKRGQDVALRCDPISGHVSLYWYRQALGQGPEFLTYFNYEAQQDKSGLPNDRFSAERPEGSISTLTIQRTEQRDSAMYRCASSLDEAVQQYFGPGTRLLVL.

This clonotype was counted ten times or more. The J gene is TRBJ1-5, the V gene TRBV12-5, with D perhaps matching TRBD1 (5 bases). The CDR3 is 20 residues long. In germline, CDR1 is LGHNT, CDR2 FRNRAP. Between the trimmed V and J ends, which lost 0 bases and 0 bases, there was a span of 21 bases. In nucleotides, the CDR3 is TGTGCTAGTGGTTTGGTCCTCTGGGGCCACGTTGAAAATAGCAATCAGCCCCAGCATTTT. Amino acid sequence: CASGLVLWGHVENSNQPQHF.

The rearrangement joins TRBV20-1 to TRBJ2-7, with TRBD1 as a possible D gene (5 bases). CDR1 and CDR2 from the germline V gene are DFQATT and SNEGSKA (reference sequence). Trimming pared 1 base from V and 0 bases from J, leaving 7 bases between. The CDR3 is 13 amino acids. CDR3 protein: CSARGQFSYEQYF. CDR3 nucleotide sequence: TGCAGTGCTAGAGGACAGTTCTCCTACGAGCAGTACTTC.

This chain joins TRBV30 and TRBJ1-6; 10 bases agree with TRBD1. With V trimmed by 0 bases and J by 9 bases, 8 bases remained unmatched. Germline lookup yields CDR1 GTSNPN and CDR2 SVGIG (reference sequence). This CDR3 comprises 16 residues. The CDR3, as DNA: TGTGCCTGGAGTGTACTGGGGACAGGGGAGGGTTCACCCCTCCACTTT. This codes for CAWSVLGTGEGSPLHF.